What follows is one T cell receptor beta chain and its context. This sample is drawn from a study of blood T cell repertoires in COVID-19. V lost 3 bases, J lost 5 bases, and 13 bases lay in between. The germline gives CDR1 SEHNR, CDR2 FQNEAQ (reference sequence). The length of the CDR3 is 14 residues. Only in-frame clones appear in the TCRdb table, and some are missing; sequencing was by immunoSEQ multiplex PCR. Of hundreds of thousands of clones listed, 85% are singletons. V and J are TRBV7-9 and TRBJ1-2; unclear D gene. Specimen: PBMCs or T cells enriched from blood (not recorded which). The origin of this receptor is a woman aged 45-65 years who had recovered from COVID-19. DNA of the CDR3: TGTGCCAGCAGCTTCCCCCGGAGTCCTTATGGCTACACCTTC. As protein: CASSFPRSPYGYTF.